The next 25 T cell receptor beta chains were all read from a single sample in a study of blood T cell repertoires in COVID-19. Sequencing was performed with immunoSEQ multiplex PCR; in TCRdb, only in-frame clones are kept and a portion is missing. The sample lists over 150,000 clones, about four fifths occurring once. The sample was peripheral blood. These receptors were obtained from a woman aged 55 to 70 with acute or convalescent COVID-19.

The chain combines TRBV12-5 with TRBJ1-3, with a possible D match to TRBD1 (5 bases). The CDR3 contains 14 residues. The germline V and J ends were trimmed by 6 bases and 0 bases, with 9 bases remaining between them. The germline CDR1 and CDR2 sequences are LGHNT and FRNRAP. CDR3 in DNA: TGTGCTAGTGGCTCAGACAGCTCTGGAAACACCATATATTTT. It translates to CASGSDSSGNTIYF.

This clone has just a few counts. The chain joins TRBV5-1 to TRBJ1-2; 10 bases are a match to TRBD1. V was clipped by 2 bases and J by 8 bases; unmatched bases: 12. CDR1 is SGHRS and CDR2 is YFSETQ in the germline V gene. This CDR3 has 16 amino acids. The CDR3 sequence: CASSLPATGGVGGYTF. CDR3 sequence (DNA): TGCGCCAGCAGCTTACCCGCGACAGGGGGCGTCGGCGGCTACACCTTC.

The CDR3 DNA follows: TGTGCCAGCAGCCCCCAAGTAGCGGGGAACACCGGGGAGCTGTTTTTT. Translation gives CASSPQVAGNTGELFF. The chain combines TRBV7-2 with TRBJ2-2; 7 bases are shared with TRBD2. The length of the CDR3 is 16 residues. The germline V gene has CDR1 SGHTA and CDR2 FQGNSA. The V segment lost 5 bases and the J segment 1 base; nucleotides outside the gene matches: 7.

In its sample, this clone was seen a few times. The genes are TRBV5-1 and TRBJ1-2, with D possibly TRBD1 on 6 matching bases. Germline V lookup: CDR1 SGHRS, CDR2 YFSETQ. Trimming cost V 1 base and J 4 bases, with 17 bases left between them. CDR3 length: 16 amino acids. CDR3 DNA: TGCGCCAGCAGCTTGTCGACAGGCAAGGTCTCCTATGGCTACACCTTC. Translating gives CASSLSTGKVSYGYTF.

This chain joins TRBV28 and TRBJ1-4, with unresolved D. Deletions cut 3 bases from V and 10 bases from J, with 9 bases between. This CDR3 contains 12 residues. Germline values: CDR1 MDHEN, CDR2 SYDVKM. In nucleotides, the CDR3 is TGTGCCAGCAGTTTCTCCCCGGGAAAACTGTTTTTT. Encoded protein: CASSFSPGKLFF. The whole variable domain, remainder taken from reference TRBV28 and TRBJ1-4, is DVKVTQSSRYLVKRTGEKVFLECVQDMDHENMFWYRQDPGLGLRLIYFSYDVKMKEKGDIPEGYSVSREKKERFSLILESASTNQTSMYLCASSFSPGKLFFGSGTQLSVL.

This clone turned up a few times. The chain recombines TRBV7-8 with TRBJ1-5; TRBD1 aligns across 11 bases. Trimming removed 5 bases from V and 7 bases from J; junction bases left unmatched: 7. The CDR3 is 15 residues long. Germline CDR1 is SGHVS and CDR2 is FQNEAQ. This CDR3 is CASSTGTGGNQPQHF. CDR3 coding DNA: TGTGCCAGCAGCACGGGGACAGGGGGGAACCAGCCCCAGCATTTT.

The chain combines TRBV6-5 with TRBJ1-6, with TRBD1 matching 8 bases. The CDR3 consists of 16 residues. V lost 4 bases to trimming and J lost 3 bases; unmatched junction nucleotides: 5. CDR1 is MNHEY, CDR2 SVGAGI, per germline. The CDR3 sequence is CASSWETGVYNSPLHF. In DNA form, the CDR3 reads TGTGCCAGCAGTTGGGAGACAGGGGTCTATAATTCACCCCTCCACTTT.

The CDR3 nucleotides read TGTGCCAGCAGCTTAGCCAACGGGGGTTCACCCCTCCACTTT. This translates into CASSLANGGSPLHF. The chain employs TRBV11-1 and TRBJ1-6, with D perhaps matching TRBD1 (5 bases). Germline CDR1 and CDR2: SGHAT and FQDESV (reference sequence). V shed 0 bases and J shed 9 bases, with 9 bases lying between them. CDR3 length equals 14 residues.

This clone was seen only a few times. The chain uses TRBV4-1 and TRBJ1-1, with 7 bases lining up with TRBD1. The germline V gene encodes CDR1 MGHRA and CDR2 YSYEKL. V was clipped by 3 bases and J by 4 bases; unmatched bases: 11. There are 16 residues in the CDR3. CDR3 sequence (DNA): TGCGCCAGCAGCCATTCATCAGGGGGGCTTAGCACTGAAGCTTTCTTT. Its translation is CASSHSSGGLSTEAFF.

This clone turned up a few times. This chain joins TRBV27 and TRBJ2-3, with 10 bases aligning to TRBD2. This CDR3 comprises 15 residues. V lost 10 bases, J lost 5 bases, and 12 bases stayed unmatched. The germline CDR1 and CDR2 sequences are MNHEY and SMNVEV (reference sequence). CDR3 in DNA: TGTGCCACCCTTTCAAGCGGGGGGGCCATAGATACGCAGTATTTT. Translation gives CATLSSGGAIDTQYF.

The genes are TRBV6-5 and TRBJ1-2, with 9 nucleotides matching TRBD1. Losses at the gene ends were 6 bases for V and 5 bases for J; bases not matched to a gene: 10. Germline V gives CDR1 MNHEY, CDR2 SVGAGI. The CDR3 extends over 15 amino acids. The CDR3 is CASRPSGQGPYGYTF. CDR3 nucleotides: TGTGCCAGCAGACCGTCGGGACAGGGCCCTTATGGCTACACCTTC.

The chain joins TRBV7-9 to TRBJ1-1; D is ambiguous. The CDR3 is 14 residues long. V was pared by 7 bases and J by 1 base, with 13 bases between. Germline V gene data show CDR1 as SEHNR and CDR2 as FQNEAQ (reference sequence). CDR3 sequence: CASILLGENTEAFF. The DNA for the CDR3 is TGTGCCAGCATCCTATTAGGAGAGAACACTGAAGCTTTCTTT.

CDR3 sequence reads: CATSDTGYGQPQHF. In nucleotides, the CDR3 is TGTGCCACCAGTGATACAGGGTACGGTCAGCCCCAGCATTTT. The chain employs TRBV24-1 and TRBJ1-5; tentatively, D is TRBD1 (6 bases). Germline V CDR1 and CDR2: KGHDR, SFDVKD. This CDR3 comprises 14 residues. V was cut by 3 bases and J by 6 bases, with 11 bases left in between.

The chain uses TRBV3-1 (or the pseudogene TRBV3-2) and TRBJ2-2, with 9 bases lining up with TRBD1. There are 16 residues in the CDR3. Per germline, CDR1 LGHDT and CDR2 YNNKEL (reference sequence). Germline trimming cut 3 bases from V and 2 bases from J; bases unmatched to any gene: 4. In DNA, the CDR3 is TGTGCCAGCAGCCACTCGGACAGGGGAAACACCGGGGAGCTGTTTTTT. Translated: CASSHSDRGNTGELFF.

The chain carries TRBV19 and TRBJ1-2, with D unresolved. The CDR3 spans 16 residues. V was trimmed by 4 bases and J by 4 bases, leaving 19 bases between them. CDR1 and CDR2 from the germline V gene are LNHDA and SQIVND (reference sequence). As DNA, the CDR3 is TGTGCCAGTAGTACGGGCCGGGGAGACCGGATCTATGGCTACACCTTC. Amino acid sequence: CASSTGRGDRIYGYTF. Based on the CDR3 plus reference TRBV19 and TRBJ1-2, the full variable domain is DGGITQSPKYLFRKEGQNVTLSCEQNLNHDAMYWYRQDPGQGLRLIYYSQIVNDFQKGDIAEGYSVSREKKESFPLTVTSAQKNPTAFYLCASSTGRGDRIYGYTFGSGTRLTVV.

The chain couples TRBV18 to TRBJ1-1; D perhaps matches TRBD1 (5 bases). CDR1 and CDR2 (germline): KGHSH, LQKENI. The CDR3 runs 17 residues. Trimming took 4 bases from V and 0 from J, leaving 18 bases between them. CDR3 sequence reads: CASSLHVLDRLNTEAFF. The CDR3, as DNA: TGTGCCAGCTCACTACACGTCTTAGACAGACTGAACACTGAAGCTTTCTTT.

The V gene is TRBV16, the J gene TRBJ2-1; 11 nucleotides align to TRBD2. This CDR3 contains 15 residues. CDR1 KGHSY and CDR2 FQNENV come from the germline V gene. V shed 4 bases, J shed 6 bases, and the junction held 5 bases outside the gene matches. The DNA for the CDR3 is TGTGCCAGCAGCCCGCTAGCGGGGGGAATCAATGAGCAGTTCTTC. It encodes CASSPLAGGINEQFF.

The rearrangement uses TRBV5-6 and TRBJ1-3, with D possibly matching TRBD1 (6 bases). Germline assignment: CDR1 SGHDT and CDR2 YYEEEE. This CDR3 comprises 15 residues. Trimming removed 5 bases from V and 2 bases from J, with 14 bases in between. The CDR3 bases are TGTGCCAGCAGTTCTCAGGGGCGAACTGGAAACACCATATATTTT. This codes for CASSSQGRTGNTIYF.

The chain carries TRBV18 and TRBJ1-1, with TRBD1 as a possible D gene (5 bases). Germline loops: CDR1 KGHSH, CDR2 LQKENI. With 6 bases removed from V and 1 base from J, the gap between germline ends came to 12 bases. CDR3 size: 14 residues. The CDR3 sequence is CASSHRDSNTEAFF. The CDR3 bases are TGTGCCAGCTCTCACCGGGACTCGAACACTGAAGCTTTCTTT.

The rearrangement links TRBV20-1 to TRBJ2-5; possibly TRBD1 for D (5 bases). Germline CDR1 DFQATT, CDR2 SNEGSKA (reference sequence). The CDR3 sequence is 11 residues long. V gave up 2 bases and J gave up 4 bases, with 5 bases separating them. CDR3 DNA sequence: TGCAGTGCTAGACAGGGAGAGACCCAGTACTTC. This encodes CSARQGETQYF.

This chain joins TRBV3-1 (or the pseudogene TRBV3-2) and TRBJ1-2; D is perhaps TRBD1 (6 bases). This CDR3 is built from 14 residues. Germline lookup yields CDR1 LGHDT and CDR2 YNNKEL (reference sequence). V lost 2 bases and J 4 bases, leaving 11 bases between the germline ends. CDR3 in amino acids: CASSQRGGAYGYTF. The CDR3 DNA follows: TGTGCCAGCAGCCAACGGGGGGGGGCCTATGGCTACACCTTC.

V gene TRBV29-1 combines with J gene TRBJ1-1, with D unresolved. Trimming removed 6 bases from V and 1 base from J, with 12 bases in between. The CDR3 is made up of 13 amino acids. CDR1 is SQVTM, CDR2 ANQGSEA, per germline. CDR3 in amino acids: CSVQTQANTEAFF. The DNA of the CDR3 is TGCAGCGTCCAGACCCAGGCGAACACTGAAGCTTTCTTT. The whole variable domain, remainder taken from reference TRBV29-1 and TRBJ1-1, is SAVISQKPSRDICQRGTSLTIQCQVDSQVTMMFWYRQQPGQSLTLIATANQGSEATYESGFVIDKFPISRPNLTFSTLTVSNMSPEDSSIYLCSVQTQANTEAFFGQGTRLTVV.

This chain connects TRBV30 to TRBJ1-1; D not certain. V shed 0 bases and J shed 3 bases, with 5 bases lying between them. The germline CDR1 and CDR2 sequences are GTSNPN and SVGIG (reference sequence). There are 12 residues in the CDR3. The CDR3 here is CAWSVRDTEAFF. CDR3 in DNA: TGTGCCTGGAGTGTACGGGACACTGAAGCTTTCTTT.

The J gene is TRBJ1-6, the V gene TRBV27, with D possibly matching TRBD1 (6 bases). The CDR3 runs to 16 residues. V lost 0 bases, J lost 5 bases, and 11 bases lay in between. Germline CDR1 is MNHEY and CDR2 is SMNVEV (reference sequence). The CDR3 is CASSLSGAGNNSPLHF. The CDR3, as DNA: TGTGCCAGCAGTTTATCGGGGGCAGGGAATAATTCACCCCTCCACTTT.

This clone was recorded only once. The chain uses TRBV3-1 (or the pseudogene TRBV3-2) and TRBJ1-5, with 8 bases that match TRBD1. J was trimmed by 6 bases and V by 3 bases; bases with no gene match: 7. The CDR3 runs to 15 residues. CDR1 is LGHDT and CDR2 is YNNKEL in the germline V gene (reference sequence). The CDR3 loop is CASSQGDRRGQPQHF. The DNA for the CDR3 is TGTGCCAGCAGCCAGGGGGACAGGCGGGGTCAGCCCCAGCATTTT.